Listed here are 20 T cell receptor beta chains from one sample, sequenced in a study of blood T cell repertoires in COVID-19. Produced via immunoSEQ multiplex PCR; TCRdb's table is partial and in-frame only. The repertoire holds about 210,000 clones, with around three quarters as singletons. Sequenced sample: peripheral blood. The receptors derive from a woman aged 70-85 years with acute or convalescent COVID-19.

V is TRBV6-4 and J is TRBJ2-5; TRBD1 might be the D (5 bases). CDR3 length: 16 amino acids. Deletions cut 2 bases from V and 3 bases from J, with 16 bases between. Germline V CDR1 and CDR2: MRHNA, SNTAGT. This CDR3 is CASSDPPEQGEETQYF. The CDR3 coding sequence is TGTGCCAGCAGTGACCCCCCTGAGCAGGGTGAAGAGACCCAGTACTTC.

The rearrangement joins TRBV18 to TRBJ1-1; D remains unclear. V lost 2 bases to trimming and J lost 0 bases, with 10 bases between them. CDR1 and CDR2 (germline): KGHSH, LQKENI. The CDR3 is 15 residues long. CDR3 nucleotides: TGTGCCAGCTCACCATCGGTAGCGATGAACACTGAAGCTTTCTTT. Encoded protein: CASSPSVAMNTEAFF.

The rearrangement links TRBV6-1 to TRBJ1-2; 8 nucleotides align to TRBD1. CDR1 and CDR2 from the germline V gene are MNHNS and SASEGT. The CDR3 has 13 amino acids. V was clipped by 2 bases and J by 7 bases; unmatched bases: 3. The CDR3, as DNA: TGTGCCAGCAGTGAATTTGGACAGGGTGGCTACACCTTC. As protein: CASSEFGQGGYTF.

The rearrangement links TRBV19 to TRBJ1-3; 8 bases are shared with TRBD1. This CDR3 spans 14 amino acids. Germline V gives CDR1 LNHDA, CDR2 SQIVND (reference sequence). The V gene end was trimmed by 10 bases and the J gene end by 1 base; junction bases not matched to a gene: 6. The CDR3 protein is CATSGGLSGNTIYF. As DNA, the CDR3 is TGTGCCACCTCAGGGGGCTTGTCTGGAAACACCATATATTTT.

The rearrangement joins TRBV7-2 to TRBJ2-1, with TRBD2 identical over 9 bases. CDR1 SGHTA and CDR2 FQGNSA come from the germline V gene. The CDR3 runs 16 residues. V lost 5 bases and J lost 9; bases outside the gene matches: 14. The CDR3, as DNA: TGTGCCAGCAGCCCACCCGTCGGCGGGGGGGCCCTTGAGCAGTTCTTC. Protein sequence: CASSPPVGGGALEQFF.

This chain uses TRBV2 with TRBJ2-7; 10 bases line up with TRBD1. V shed 5 bases and J 2 bases; nucleotides not matched to a gene: 9. The germline CDR1 and CDR2 sequences are SNHLY and FYNNEI. CDR3 length equals 16 residues. CDR3 bases: TGTGCCAGCAGTTGGGACAGGGGTCCTGTCACCTACGAGCAGTACTTC. The encoded protein is CASSWDRGPVTYEQYF. The full variable domain, its missing parts supplied by reference TRBV2 and TRBJ2-7, is EPEVTQTPSHQVTQMGQEVILRCVPISNHLYFYWYRQILGQKVEFLVSFYNNEISEKSEIFDDQFSVERPDGSNFTLKIRSTKLEDSAMYFCASSWDRGPVTYEQYFGPGTRLTVT.

The genes are TRBV30 and TRBJ1-2, with 8 nucleotides matching TRBD1. CDR1 is GTSNPN, CDR2 SVGIG, per germline (reference sequence). After removal of 4 bases from V and 3 bases from J, the junction contained 19 bases not matched to a gene. The CDR3 has 18 residues. The chain's CDR3 is CAWKAYGTGSPLDYGYTF. The CDR3 DNA sequence: TGTGCCTGGAAAGCCTATGGGACAGGAAGTCCCCTTGACTATGGCTACACCTTC.

This clone showed up just once. The chain uses TRBV6-5 and TRBJ1-5; 8 bases line up with TRBD1. V dropped 7 bases and J dropped 2; count of bases not matched to a gene: 7. The CDR3 covers 15 residues. Germline V gene data show CDR1 as MNHEY and CDR2 as SVGAGI. The CDR3 sequence: CASTGETGGNQPQHF. CDR3 in DNA: TGTGCCAGCACGGGTGAGACAGGGGGCAATCAGCCCCAGCATTTT.

The V call is TRBV11-2, the J call TRBJ2-1, with 8 nucleotides matching TRBD1. Per germline, CDR1 SGHAT and CDR2 FQNNGV. V lost 4 bases, J lost 4 bases, and 6 bases stayed unmatched. This CDR3 has 15 amino acids. The CDR3 here is CASSSVRTGYNEQFF. The CDR3, as DNA: TGTGCCAGCAGCTCCGTCAGGACAGGGTACAATGAGCAGTTCTTC.

The chain is built from TRBV6-5 and TRBJ1-1; D gene ambiguous. V shed 6 bases and J shed 1 base, with 9 bases lying between them. The germline V gene has CDR1 MNHEY and CDR2 SVGAGI. CDR3 size: 13 residues. In nucleotides, the CDR3 is TGTGCCAGCAGCCGGGTGTGGAACACTGAAGCTTTCTTT. As protein: CASSRVWNTEAFF.

V usage is TRBV7-2 and J usage is TRBJ2-1; TRBD2 agrees at 9 bases. The CDR3 totals 15 residues. The V segment lost 5 bases and the J segment 4 bases; nucleotides outside the gene matches: 6. Germline loops: CDR1 SGHTA, CDR2 FQGNSA. The CDR3: CASSDAGGRYNEQFF. CDR3 sequence (DNA): TGTGCCAGCAGCGATGCGGGGGGGCGGTACAATGAGCAGTTCTTC.

This clone was seen a few times. This sequence joins TRBV11-1 and TRBJ2-1, with TRBD1 identical over 7 bases. Germline CDR1 and CDR2: SGHAT and FQDESV (reference sequence). The CDR3 extends over 14 amino acids. The V segment lost 5 bases and the J segment 7 bases; nucleotides outside the gene matches: 8. CDR3 loop: CASSVTGSENEQFF. CDR3 sequence (DNA): TGTGCCAGCAGCGTGACAGGGTCTGAGAATGAGCAGTTCTTC.

V usage is TRBV5-4 and J usage is TRBJ2-5, with 7 bases identical to TRBD1. Germline V gene lookup returns CDR1 SGHNT and CDR2 YYREEE (reference sequence). The CDR3 has 14 residues. Trimming at V came to 2 bases and at J to 5 bases, leaving 6 bases not matched to a gene. The CDR3 coding sequence is TGTGCCAGCAGCTTACGGACAGGCGTGGAGACCCAGTACTTC. The encoded protein is CASSLRTGVETQYF.

The gene calls are TRBV7-6 and TRBJ2-5; 7 nucleotides match TRBD2. Germline CDR1 SGHVS, CDR2 FNYEAQ. J lost 4 bases, V lost 6 bases, and 14 bases had no gene match. This CDR3 has 16 amino acids. This chain's CDR3 is CASRQSPGLTRETQYF. CDR3 sequence (DNA): TGTGCCAGCAGACAGAGTCCGGGACTAACTCGAGAGACCCAGTACTTC.

V is TRBV29-1 and J is TRBJ1-1, with a possible D match to TRBD1 (5 bases). Trimming pared 4 bases from V and 0 bases from J, leaving 9 bases between. Germline CDR1 reads SQVTM; CDR2 reads ANQGSEA. The CDR3 is 13 amino acids. CDR3 loop: CSVALQVNTEAFF. The CDR3 nucleotides are TGCAGCGTTGCGCTACAGGTGAACACTGAAGCTTTCTTT.

The sample holds a few counts of this clone. The V call is TRBV6-5, the J call TRBJ2-2; D remains ambiguous. V gave up 2 bases and J gave up 0 bases, with 7 bases separating them. This CDR3 spans 15 amino acids. Germline V gives CDR1 MNHEY, CDR2 SVGAGI. Here the CDR3 DNA reads TGTGCCAGCAGTTACGCGACACCGAACACCGGGGAGCTGTTTTTT. Protein product: CASSYATPNTGELFF.

The chain links TRBV7-9 to TRBJ2-2; a weak D match, TRBD2 (6 bases). Germline assignment: CDR1 SEHNR and CDR2 FQNEAQ (reference sequence). The CDR3 totals 14 residues. Trimming pared 3 bases from V and 6 bases from J, leaving 11 bases between. The CDR3 sequence: CASSFGGFPGELFF. CDR3 nucleotides: TGTGCCAGCAGCTTCGGGGGTTTCCCCGGGGAGCTGTTTTTT. Variable domain in full (rest from reference TRBV7-9 and TRBJ2-2): DTGVSQNPRHKITKRGQNVTFRCDPISEHNRLYWYRQTLGQGPEFLTYFQNEAQLEKSRLLSDRFSAERPKGSFSTLEIQRTEQGDSAMYLCASSFGGFPGELFFGEGSRLTVL.

The chain joins TRBV14 to TRBJ1-1; D gene ambiguous. V shed 4 bases and J shed 2 bases, with 14 bases lying between them. This CDR3 region has 15 residues. The germline V gene has CDR1 SGHDN and CDR2 FVKESK. The CDR3 DNA sequence: TGTGCCAGCAGCCGCTCTCCCGGTCTTAACACTGAAGCTTTCTTT. This translates into CASSRSPGLNTEAFF.

A single count supports this clone. The J gene is TRBJ2-7, the V gene TRBV25-1, with a tentative D call TRBD1 (6 bases). V was cut by 4 bases and J by 4 bases, with 11 bases left in between. The CDR3 has 13 residues. Germline V gene lookup returns CDR1 MGHDK and CDR2 SYGVNS. This CDR3 is CASSVKRGYEQYF. In DNA form, the CDR3 reads TGTGCCAGCAGTGTTAAGAGGGGGTACGAGCAGTACTTC.

V and J are TRBV2 and TRBJ2-2; TRBD2 matches at 7 bases. Germline V gene sequence: CDR1 SNHLY, CDR2 FYNNEI. The V gene end was trimmed by 5 bases and the J gene end by 7 bases; junction bases not matched to a gene: 7. The CDR3 sequence is 14 residues long. The CDR3 spells CASSYLSGGGELFF. The DNA for the CDR3 is TGTGCCAGCAGTTATCTCTCGGGAGGCGGGGAGCTGTTTTTT.